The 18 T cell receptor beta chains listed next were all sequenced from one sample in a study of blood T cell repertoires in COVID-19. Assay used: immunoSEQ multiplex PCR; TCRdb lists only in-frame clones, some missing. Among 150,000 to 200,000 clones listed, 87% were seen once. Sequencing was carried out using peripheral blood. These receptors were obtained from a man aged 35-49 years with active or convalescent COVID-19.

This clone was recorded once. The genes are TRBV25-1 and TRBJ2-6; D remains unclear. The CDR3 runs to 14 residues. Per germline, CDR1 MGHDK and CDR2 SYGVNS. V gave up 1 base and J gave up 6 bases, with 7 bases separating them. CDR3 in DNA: TGTGCCAGCAGTGAATTCCAGTTGGCCAACGTCCTGACTTTC. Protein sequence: CASSEFQLANVLTF.

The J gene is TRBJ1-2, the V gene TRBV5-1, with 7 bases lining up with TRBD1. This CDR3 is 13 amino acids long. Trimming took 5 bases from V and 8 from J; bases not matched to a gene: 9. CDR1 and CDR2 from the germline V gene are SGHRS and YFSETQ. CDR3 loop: CASRYDRAGGYTF. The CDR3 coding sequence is TGCGCCAGCAGATATGACAGGGCGGGCGGCTACACCTTC.

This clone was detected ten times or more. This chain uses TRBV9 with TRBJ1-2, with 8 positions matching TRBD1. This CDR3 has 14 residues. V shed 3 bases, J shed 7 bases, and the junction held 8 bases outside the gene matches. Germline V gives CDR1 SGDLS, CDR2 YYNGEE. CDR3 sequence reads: CASSAEQGVGGYTF. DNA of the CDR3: TGTGCCAGCAGCGCCGAACAGGGGGTTGGTGGCTACACCTTC.

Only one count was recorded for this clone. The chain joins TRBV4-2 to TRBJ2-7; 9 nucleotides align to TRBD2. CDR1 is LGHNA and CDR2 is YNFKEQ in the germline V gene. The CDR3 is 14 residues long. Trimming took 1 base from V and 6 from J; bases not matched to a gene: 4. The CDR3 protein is CASSQASRGGEQYF. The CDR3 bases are TGTGCCAGCAGCCAAGCCTCGCGGGGGGGCGAGCAGTACTTC.

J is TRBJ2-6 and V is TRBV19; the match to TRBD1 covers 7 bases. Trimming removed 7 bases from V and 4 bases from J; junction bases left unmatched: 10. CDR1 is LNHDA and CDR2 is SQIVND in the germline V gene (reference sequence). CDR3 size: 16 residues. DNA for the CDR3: TGTGCCAGTACTTACAGGGGCCCCTCAGGGGCCAACGTCCTGACTTTC. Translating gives CASTYRGPSGANVLTF.

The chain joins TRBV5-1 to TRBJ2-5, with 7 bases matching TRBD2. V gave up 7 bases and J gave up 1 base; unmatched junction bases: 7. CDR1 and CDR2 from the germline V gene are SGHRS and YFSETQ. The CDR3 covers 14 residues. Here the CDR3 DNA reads TGCGCCAGCTTGGGGGGGACCGTCCAAGAGACCCAGTACTTC. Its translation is CASLGGTVQETQYF.

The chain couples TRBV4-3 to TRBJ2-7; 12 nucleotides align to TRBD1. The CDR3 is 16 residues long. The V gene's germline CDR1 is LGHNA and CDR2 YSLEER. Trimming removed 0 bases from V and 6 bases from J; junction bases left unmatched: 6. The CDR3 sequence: CASSQDRGTGGFEQYF. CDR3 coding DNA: TGCGCCAGCAGCCAAGATCGAGGGACAGGGGGCTTCGAGCAGTACTTC.

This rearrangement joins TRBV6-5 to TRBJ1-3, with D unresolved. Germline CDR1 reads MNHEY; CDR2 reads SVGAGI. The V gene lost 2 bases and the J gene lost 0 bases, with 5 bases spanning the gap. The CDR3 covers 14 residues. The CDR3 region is CASSYSLSGNTIYF. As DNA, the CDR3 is TGTGCCAGCAGTTACAGCCTCTCTGGAAACACCATATATTTT.

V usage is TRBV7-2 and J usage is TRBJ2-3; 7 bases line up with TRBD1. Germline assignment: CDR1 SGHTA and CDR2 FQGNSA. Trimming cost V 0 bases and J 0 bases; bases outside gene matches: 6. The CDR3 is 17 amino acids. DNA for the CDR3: TGTGCCAGCAGCTTAGCGGGACAGTCACCTAGCACAGATACGCAGTATTTT. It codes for CASSLAGQSPSTDTQYF. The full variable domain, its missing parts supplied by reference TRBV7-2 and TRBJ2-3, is GAGVSQSPSNKVTEKGKDVELRCDPISGHTALYWYRQSLGQGLEFLIYFQGNSAPDKSGLPSDRFSAERTGGSVSTLTIQRTQQEDSAVYLCASSLAGQSPSTDTQYFGPGTRLTVL.

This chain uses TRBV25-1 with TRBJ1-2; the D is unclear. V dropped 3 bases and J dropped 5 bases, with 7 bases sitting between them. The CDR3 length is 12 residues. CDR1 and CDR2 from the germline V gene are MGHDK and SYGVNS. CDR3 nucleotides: TGTGCCAGCAGTGAGGCGGGGTATGGCTACACCTTC. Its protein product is CASSEAGYGYTF.

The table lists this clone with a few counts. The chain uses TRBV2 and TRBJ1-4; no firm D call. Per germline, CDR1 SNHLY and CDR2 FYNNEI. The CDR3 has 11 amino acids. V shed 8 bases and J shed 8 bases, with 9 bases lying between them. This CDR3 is CASSQWEKLFF. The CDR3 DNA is TGTGCCAGCTCGCAGTGGGAAAAACTGTTTTTT.

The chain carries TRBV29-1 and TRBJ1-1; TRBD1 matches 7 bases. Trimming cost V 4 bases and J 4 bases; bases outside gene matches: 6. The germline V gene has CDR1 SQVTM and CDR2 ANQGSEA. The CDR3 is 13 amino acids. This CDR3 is CSVVMTGTTEAFF. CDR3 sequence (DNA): TGCAGCGTTGTTATGACAGGGACCACTGAAGCTTTCTTT.

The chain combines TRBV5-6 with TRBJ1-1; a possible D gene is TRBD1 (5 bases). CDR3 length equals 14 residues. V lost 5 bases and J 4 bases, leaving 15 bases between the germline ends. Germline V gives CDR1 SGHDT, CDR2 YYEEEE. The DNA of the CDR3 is TGTGCCAGCAGTTGGCAGGGATCCGTCACTGAAGCTTTCTTT. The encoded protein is CASSWQGSVTEAFF.

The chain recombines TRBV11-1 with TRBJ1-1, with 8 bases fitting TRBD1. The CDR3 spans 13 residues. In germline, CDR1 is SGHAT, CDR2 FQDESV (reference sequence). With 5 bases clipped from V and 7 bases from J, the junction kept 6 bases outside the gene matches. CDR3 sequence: CASSHDRGFEAFF. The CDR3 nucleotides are TGTGCCAGCAGCCACGACAGGGGCTTTGAAGCTTTCTTT.

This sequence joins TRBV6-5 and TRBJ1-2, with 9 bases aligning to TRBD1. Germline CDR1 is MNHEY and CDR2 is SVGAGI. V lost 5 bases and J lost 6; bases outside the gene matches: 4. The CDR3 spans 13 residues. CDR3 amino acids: CASSPRQGDGYTF. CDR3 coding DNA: TGTGCCAGCAGTCCTAGACAGGGGGATGGCTACACCTTC.

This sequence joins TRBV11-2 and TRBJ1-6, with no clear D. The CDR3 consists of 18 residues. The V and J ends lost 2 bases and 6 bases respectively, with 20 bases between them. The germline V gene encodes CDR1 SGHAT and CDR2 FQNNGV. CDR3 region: CASSLRILTFSGNSPLHF. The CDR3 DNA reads TGTGCCAGCAGCTTACGCATCCTAACCTTCTCGGGTAATTCACCCCTCCACTTT.

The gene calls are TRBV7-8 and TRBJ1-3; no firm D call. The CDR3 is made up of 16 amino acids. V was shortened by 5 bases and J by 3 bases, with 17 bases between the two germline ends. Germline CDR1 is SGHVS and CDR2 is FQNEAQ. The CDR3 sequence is CASSLSPRLFGNTIYF. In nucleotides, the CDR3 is TGTGCCAGCAGCCTAAGCCCCCGACTATTTGGAAACACCATATATTTT.

The CDR3 spells CASSEGWTSGGSGANVLTF. The CDR3 bases are TGTGCCAGCAGTGAGGGTTGGACTAGCGGGGGCTCTGGGGCCAACGTCCTGACTTTC. The rearrangement uses TRBV6-4 and TRBJ2-6, with TRBD2 matching over 13 bases. The germline V gene has CDR1 MRHNA and CDR2 SNTAGT. Trimming removed 3 bases from V and 0 bases from J; junction bases left unmatched: 5. The CDR3 loop spans 19 amino acids.